This is a list of T cell receptor beta chains from one sample in a study of neurological immune-mediated disorders. Using its own MiXCR run on the 5' RACE reads, TCRdb lists one record per CDR3 protein. The sample lists tens of thousands of distinct CDR3 sequences, 10% seen once, with roughly 1.8% in the top ten. The sequenced sample consisted of PBMCs. These receptors were collected from a man aged 40-49 years in good health. Each CDR3 is given with its conserved first and last residue. A D gene is named only where the DNA matches it firmly. Size is stated for part of the rows, as once, few or many counts, or as a class when the clone is expanded.

CSVVPFEAPSYEQYF | TGCAGCGTTGTCCCCTTTGAGGCCCCTTCCTACGAGCAGTACTTC | NA | TRBJ2-7 | TRBV29-1 | large
CASSLMGFMTEAFF | TGCGCCAGCAGCTTGATGGGGTTTATGACTGAAGCTTTCTTT | NA | TRBJ1-1 | TRBV5-1 | few
CASRGGSSGANVLTF | TGCGCCAGCAGGGGCGGTAGCTCTGGGGCCAACGTCCTGACTTTC | NA | TRBJ2-6 | TRBV5-1 | many
CASSLSSNQPQHF | TGCGCCAGCAGCTTAAGTAGCAATCAGCCCCAGCATTTT | NA | TRBJ1-5 | TRBV5-1 | many
CSAKSLYKYYSDEQFF | TGCAGTGCTAAAAGCCTTTACAAATATTACTCGGATGAGCAGTTCTTC | NA | TRBJ2-1 | TRBV20-1 | many
CASSPIVVGVTDTQYF | TGTGCCAGCAGTCCCATAGTGGTAGGGGTCACAGATACGCAGTATTTT | NA | TRBJ2-3 | TRBV6-6 | many
CSASGAREQFF | TGCAGTGCCTCCGGGGCACGGGAGCAGTTCTTC | NA | TRBJ2-1 | TRBV20-1 | many
CAITQRLAGVEDTQYF | TGTGCCATCACTCAGAGACTAGCGGGAGTCGAAGATACGCAGTATTTT | TRBD2 | TRBJ2-3 | TRBV10-3 | many
CASSQQGLATYGYTF | TGTGCCAGCAGCCAGCAGGGCCTTGCTACCTATGGCTACACCTTC | NA | TRBJ1-2 | TRBV14 | many
CASRHRGSLAGNEQFF | TGTGCCAGCAGGCATAGGGGCTCGCTAGCGGGAAATGAGCAGTTCTTC | TRBD2 | TRBJ2-1 | TRBV12-3/TRBV12-4 | many
CSVESAQRGEDTEAFF | TGCAGCGTTGAAAGCGCCCAACGGGGGGAGGACACTGAAGCTTTCTTT | NA | TRBJ1-1 | TRBV29-1 | NA
CASSFGTSYEQYF | TGCGCCAGCAGCTTCGGGACCTCCTACGAGCAGTACTTC | NA | TRBJ2-7 | TRBV5-1 | many
CATTLGGSYNEQFF | TGTGCCACCACCTTGGGCGGGAGTTACAATGAGCAGTTCTTC | TRBD2 | TRBJ2-1 | TRBV28 | few
CASSELSGTPGGYTF | TGTGCCAGCAGTGAATTGTCCGGGACCCCTGGGGGCTACACCTTC | NA | TRBJ1-2 | TRBV6-1 | many
CASSARGSEADTQYF | TGTGCCAGCAGCGCCAGGGGTAGCGAGGCAGATACGCAGTATTTT | NA | TRBJ2-3 | TRBV9 | many
CASSPEGSGVSETQYF | TGCGCCAGCAGCCCTGAAGGTAGCGGGGTATCCGAGACCCAGTACTTC | TRBD2 | TRBJ2-5 | TRBV5-1 | many
CASSFGGREYEHEQYF | TGTGCCAGCAGCTTTGGGGGGCGGGAGTATGAGCACGAGCAGTACTTC | NA | TRBJ2-7 | TRBV13 | NA
CASSLGEEQYF | TGTGCCAGCAGCCTCGGAGAGGAGCAGTACTTC | NA | TRBJ2-7 | TRBV6-5 | few
CSARDRLLDASSYNEQFF | TGCAGTGCTAGAGATCGACTCCTGGACGCGAGCTCCTACAATGAGCAGTTCTTC | NA | TRBJ2-1 | TRBV20-1 | many
CASSLVGARNNEQFF | TGTGCCAGCAGTTTAGTAGGGGCCCGAAACAATGAGCAGTTCTTC | NA | TRBJ2-1 | TRBV28 | many
CSVDTGTFGYTF | TGCAGCGTTGACACCGGGACATTCGGCTACACCTTC | NA | TRBJ1-2 | TRBV29-1 | many
CASSPMTSGSYNEQFF | TGTGCCAGCAGCCCAATGACTAGCGGGAGCTACAATGAGCAGTTCTTC | TRBD2 | TRBJ2-1 | TRBV3-1 | many
CASSVDVGGYNEQFF | TGTGCCAGCAGCGTAGACGTGGGAGGATACAATGAGCAGTTCTTC | NA | TRBJ2-1 | TRBV9 | NA
CASSSLGDEQFF | TGTGCTAGCAGCTCCTTGGGGGATGAGCAGTTCTTC | NA | TRBJ2-1 | TRBV7-7 | many
CASSLSQVGAGELFF | TGCGCCAGCAGCTTGTCTCAGGTCGGGGCCGGGGAGCTGTTTTTT | NA | TRBJ2-2 | TRBV5-1 | many
CASSEDKRRADPEQYF | TGTGCCAGCAGTGAAGACAAGCGGAGGGCCGACCCCGAGCAGTACTTC | NA | TRBJ2-7 | TRBV2 | many
CASSIAGGYNEQFF | TGTGCCAGCAGCATAGCGGGGGGTTACAATGAGCAGTTCTTC | TRBD2 | TRBJ2-1 | TRBV7-3 | NA
CASTITAELQETQYF | TGTGCCAGCACTATTACAGCAGAACTACAAGAGACCCAGTACTTC | NA | TRBJ2-5 | TRBV2 | many
CASSLDRGAHGYTF | TGCGCCAGCAGCTTGGATCGGGGGGCACATGGCTACACCTTC | NA | TRBJ1-2 | TRBV5-1 | many
CSARDTKRYGYTF | TGCAGTGCTAGGGACACGAAGCGCTATGGCTACACCTTC | NA | TRBJ1-2 | TRBV20-1 | many
CASSLETGLNTGELFF | TGTGCCAGCAGCTTAGAGACGGGGCTGAACACCGGGGAGCTGTTTTTT | NA | TRBJ2-2 | TRBV7-9 | many
CASSPGQETQPQHF | TGCGCCAGCAGCCCCGGACAGGAGACCCAGCCCCAGCATTTT | TRBD1 | TRBJ1-5 | TRBV5-1 | many
CASSMSNNEQETQYF | TGCGCCAGCAGTATGAGCAACAACGAACAAGAGACCCAGTACTTC | NA | TRBJ2-5 | TRBV10-1 | many
CASSLMRAGGVTQYF | TGTGCCAGCAGCTTAATGAGGGCAGGTGGGGTGACCCAGTACTTC | NA | TRBJ2-5 | TRBV11-2 | many
CASSDGQGGKNIQYF | TGCGCCAGCAGTGACGGACAGGGAGGCAAAAACATTCAGTACTTC | TRBD1 | TRBJ2-4 | TRBV10-1 | many
CSASTGATGNTIYF | TGCAGTGCTTCTACCGGGGCCACAGGAAACACCATATATTTT | NA | TRBJ1-3 | TRBV20-1 | many
CSVTGFATEAFF | TGCAGCGTTACAGGGTTCGCCACTGAAGCTTTCTTT | NA | TRBJ1-1 | TRBV29-1 | many
CASSLGLAGDEQFF | TGTGCCAGCAGCTTAGGACTAGCGGGGGACGAGCAGTTCTTC | TRBD2 | TRBJ2-1 | TRBV7-2 | many
CASSSTGTTPQHF | TGTGCCAGCAGTTCGACCGGGACAACTCCCCAGCATTTT | NA | TRBJ1-5 | TRBV12-3/TRBV12-4 | many
CASSFGAGGPYEQYF | TGTGCCAGCAGTTTTGGAGCGGGAGGGCCTTACGAGCAGTACTTC | TRBD2 | TRBJ2-7 | TRBV27 | many
CASSLGGTNTGELFF | TGTGCCAGCAGCTTGGGTGGTACGAACACCGGGGAGCTGTTTTTT | NA | TRBJ2-2 | TRBV5-6 | NA
CASSNSYEQYF | TGTGCCAGCAGCAACTCCTACGAGCAGTACTTC | NA | TRBJ2-7 | TRBV11-2 | many
CASSLLGGQPQHF | TGTGCCAGCAGTTTACTGGGAGGGCAGCCCCAGCATTTT | NA | TRBJ1-5 | TRBV28 | many
CASSVGQGAYYEQYF | TGCGCCAGCAGCGTGGGACAGGGGGCGTACTACGAGCAGTACTTC | TRBD1 | TRBJ2-7 | TRBV5-1 | many
CASRTGTDNSPLHF | TGTGCCAGTAGGACTGGGACCGATAATTCACCCCTCCACTTT | NA | TRBJ1-6 | TRBV19 | many
CASYRDRRGNEQFF | TGTGCCAGCTACCGGGACAGGCGGGGGAATGAGCAGTTCTTC | NA | TRBJ2-1 | TRBV28 | many
CASSYSTGGRETQYF | TGTGCCAGCAGTTACTCGACGGGGGGGCGAGAGACCCAGTACTTC | TRBD2 | TRBJ2-5 | TRBV6-6 | many
CASSQRAVANEKLFF | TGTGCCAGCAGCCAACGGGCTGTAGCTAATGAAAAACTGTTTTTT | NA | TRBJ1-4 | TRBV3-1 | many
CASNPPADTEAFF | TGTGCCAGCAACCCACCGGCCGACACTGAAGCTTTCTTT | NA | TRBJ1-1 | TRBV7-9 | many
CASTYRSRGLGTGELFF | TGTGCCAGCACCTACCGGAGTAGAGGTTTGGGCACCGGGGAGCTGTTTTTT | NA | TRBJ2-2 | TRBV7-8 | many
CAISVDRVYEQFF | TGTGCCATCAGCGTGGACAGGGTTTACGAGCAGTTCTTC | TRBD1 | TRBJ2-1 | TRBV10-3 | many
CASSPDLPSRNEQFF | TGTGCCAGCTCACCAGATCTACCGTCGAGGAATGAGCAGTTCTTC | NA | TRBJ2-1 | TRBV18 | NA
CASSLLTPATYNEQFF | TGTGCCAGCAGCCTATTGACTCCGGCAACCTACAATGAGCAGTTCTTC | NA | TRBJ2-1 | TRBV7-6 | many
CASSWDRGLGTEAFF | TGCGCCAGCAGCTGGGACAGGGGGCTTGGCACTGAAGCTTTCTTT | TRBD1 | TRBJ1-1 | TRBV5-1 | few
CASSLDRVKETQYF | TGTGCCAGCAGTTTGGATAGGGTCAAAGAGACCCAGTACTTC | NA | TRBJ2-5 | TRBV12-3/TRBV12-4 | many
CASSVGSGQKAFF | TGTGCCAGCAGCGTAGGGTCGGGACAGAAAGCTTTCTTT | TRBD1 | TRBJ1-1 | TRBV9 | many
CASSPTSGGRAEQYF | TGTGCCAGCAGTCCCACTTCGGGGGGCAGAGCCGAGCAGTACTTC | NA | TRBJ2-7 | TRBV7-9 | many
CATSRDQDTDTQYF | TGTGCCACCAGCAGAGACCAGGACACAGATACGCAGTATTTT | NA | TRBJ2-3 | TRBV15 | NA
CASSSGRGYEQYF | TGTGCCAGCAGTTCCGGGCGCGGGTACGAGCAGTACTTC | NA | TRBJ2-7 | TRBV12-3/TRBV12-4 | many